These 10 T cell receptor beta chains share one sample of origin, sequenced in a study of identical twins (dated by TCRdb to 2015 to 2016). The library was obtained by 5' RACE. The listed sequencing device is Illumina HiSeq 2000. Using fastp trimming at Q25 and MiXCR clonotype assembly, TCRdb reanalyzed the public sequencing data and kept in-frame beta chains. Rows merge per CDR3 protein into single entries with the most common DNA and genes. The sample has approximately 260,000 distinct CDR3 sequences on record, around 8% of them singletons. 2.5% to 3.5% of the sample goes to the ten largest clones. The sample was also linked to a second study, of yellow fever vaccine responses in identical twins.

The specimen sequenced was CD8+ T cells sorted from blood. Every receptor here comes from a woman between 18 and 29 years old in good health.

This clonotype has only a few counts. This sequence joins TRBV20-1 and TRBJ2-5; 7 nucleotides line up with TRBD1. This CDR3 region has 12 residues. Germline V gene lookup returns CDR1 DFQATT and CDR2 SNEGSKA (reference sequence). V trimming: 5 bases; J trimming: 9 bases; junction bases outside the gene matches: 9. CDR3 sequence reads: CSASEQGWAQYF. The CDR3 nucleotides are TGCAGTGCTTCCGAACAGGGGTGGGCCCAGTACTTC.

CDR3 sequence reads: CASSQANQGLNEQFF. The CDR3 DNA follows: TGTGCCAGCAGCCAAGCAAATCAGGGATTGAATGAGCAGTTCTTC. The V and J genes are TRBV4-2 and TRBJ2-1; D possibly corresponds to TRBD1 (5 bases). The V end was cut by 1 base, the J end by 7 bases, with 14 bases between. The germline gives CDR1 LGHNA, CDR2 YNFKEQ. CDR3 length: 15 amino acids.

This clonotype has only a few counts. The chain recombines TRBV4-3 with TRBJ1-1, with D tentatively TRBD1 (5 bases). CDR1 LGHNA and CDR2 YSLEER come from the germline V gene. Trimming removed 0 bases at V and 0 bases at J, with 14 bases between. This CDR3 comprises 17 residues. CDR3 region: CASSQDRGSTMNTEAFF. The CDR3 DNA sequence: TGCGCCAGCAGCCAAGATCGGGGGTCTACGATGAACACTGAAGCTTTCTTT.

In this sample, this clonotype turned up many times. The V and J genes are TRBV29-1 and TRBJ2-3; weak D call: TRBD1 (6 bases). Trimming removed 0 bases at V and 1 base at J, with 8 bases between. The length of the CDR3 is 14 residues. Germline V gene sequence: CDR1 SQVTM, CDR2 ANQGSEA. This CDR3 is CSVEEDRGTDTQYF. CDR3 bases: TGCAGCGTTGAAGAGGACAGAGGCACAGATACGCAGTATTTT.

There are a few counts of this clonotype. This chain uses TRBV7-9 with TRBJ1-4; D is undetermined. CDR3 length: 15 residues. With 2 bases removed from V and 0 bases from J, the gap between germline ends came to 7 bases. The germline CDR1 and CDR2 sequences are SEHNR and FQNEAQ (reference sequence). The CDR3 DNA reads as TGTGCCAGCAGCTTAAATGTTGCAACTAATGAAAAACTGTTTTTT. Translating it yields CASSLNVATNEKLFF.

At least ten counts were recorded for this clonotype. This chain connects TRBV9 to TRBJ2-1, with D hard to call. Trimming shortened V by 0 bases and J by 4 bases, and 11 bases separated the two germline ends. Germline V gives CDR1 SGDLS, CDR2 YYNGEE. The CDR3 runs to 15 residues. CDR3 DNA: TGTGCCAGCAGCGTAGAGATCCCGCCATACAATGAGCAGTTCTTC. It yields the protein CASSVEIPPYNEQFF.

V gene TRBV12-3 or TRBV12-4 combines with J gene TRBJ1-5; D not certain. V was clipped by 3 bases and J by 5 bases, with 8 bases between them. The length of the CDR3 is 13 residues. The CDR3 region is CASSFIVHQPQHF. The CDR3 DNA sequence: TGTGCCAGCAGTTTTATTGTTCATCAGCCCCAGCATTTT.

Many counts were recorded for this clonotype. The V and J genes are TRBV4-1 and TRBJ1-1; D possibly corresponds to TRBD1 (5 bases). The germline V gene has CDR1 MGHRA and CDR2 YSYEKL. Trimming cost V 0 bases and J 1 base, with 6 bases left between them. The CDR3 length is 14 residues. CDR3: CASSQETANTEAFF. For the CDR3, the DNA is TGCGCCAGCAGCCAAGAGACAGCGAACACTGAAGCTTTCTTT.

This clonotype was counted a few times. The chain carries TRBV3-1 and TRBJ2-2, with TRBD1 matching over 7 bases. Germline CDR1 and CDR2: LGHDT and YNNKEL (reference sequence). This CDR3 has 15 amino acids. Trimming removed 5 bases from V and 0 bases from J; junction bases left unmatched: 3. The CDR3 sequence: CASSTGTANTGELFF. Here the CDR3 DNA reads TGTGCCAGCAGCACGGGGACAGCGAACACCGGGGAGCTGTTTTTT.

There are many counts of this clonotype. The chain is built from TRBV20-1 and TRBJ1-1; 9 bases agree with TRBD1. This CDR3 region has 13 residues. Unmatched junction bases numbered 2, after V lost 6 bases and J lost 0 bases. Germline values: CDR1 DFQATT, CDR2 SNEGSKA (reference sequence). CDR3 sequence (DNA): TGCAGTGCCAGGACAGGGGTGAACACTGAAGCTTTCTTT. This sequence encodes CSARTGVNTEAFF.